This passage covers 26 T cell receptor beta chains from one sample sequenced in a study of PD-1 blockade in classical Hodgkin lymphoma. The protocol was immunoSEQ multiplex PCR, while the TCRdb copy is restricted to in-frame clones and leaves out a portion. The top ten clones hold 19% of a sample with 110,000 or so clones, approximately 90% of them seen once. Specified time point: cycle 4 day 1 (C4D1), after less than 7 weeks of nivolumab. Relapse was seen in all patients after autologous stem cell transplantation, and brentuximab vedotin exposure was variable. This specimen consisted of peripheral blood mononuclear cells (PBMCs), obtained before the fourth cycle of nivolumab. All receptors derive from a human donor with classical Hodgkin lymphoma.

V gene TRBV4-2 combines with J gene TRBJ2-5, with 7 positions matching TRBD2. Germline V gives CDR1 LGHNA, CDR2 YNFKEQ. Trimming at V came to 6 bases and at J to 3 bases, leaving 4 bases not matched to a gene. CDR3 length: 13 residues. This chain's CDR3 is CASRSSGEETQYF. For the CDR3, the DNA is TGTGCCAGCAGGTCCAGCGGGGAAGAGACCCAGTACTTC.

V usage is TRBV7-2 and J usage is TRBJ2-1; TRBD2 matches at 8 bases. V shed 5 bases and J 0 bases; nucleotides not matched to a gene: 6. Germline CDR1 SGHTA, CDR2 FQGNSA. The CDR3 is 16 residues long. This CDR3 is CASSQIAGRSYNEQFF. In nucleotides, the CDR3 is TGTGCCAGCAGCCAAATAGCGGGACGCTCCTACAATGAGCAGTTCTTC.

V gene TRBV4-1 combines with J gene TRBJ2-1, with 7 nucleotides matching TRBD2. Germline CDR1 reads MGHRA; CDR2 reads YSYEKL. CDR3 length: 12 residues. V gave up 3 bases and J gave up 9 bases; unmatched junction bases: 2. The CDR3 coding sequence is TGCGCCAGCAGCCACAGCGGGGCTGAGCAGTTCTTC. It is translated as CASSHSGAEQFF.

This chain joins TRBV14 and TRBJ1-1, with 10 bases lining up with TRBD1. CDR1 SGHDN and CDR2 FVKESK come from the germline V gene. CDR3 length: 18 amino acids. V gave up 4 bases and J gave up 1 base; unmatched junction bases: 12. In DNA form, the CDR3 reads TGTGCCAGCAGCCCCGTTTTGGGACAGGGGTCGGCGAACACTGAAGCTTTCTTT. It specifies CASSPVLGQGSANTEAFF. Drawing the rest from reference TRBV14 and TRBJ1-1, the complete variable domain is EAGVTQFPSHSVIEKGQTVTLRCDPISGHDNLYWYRRVMGKEIKFLLHFVKESKQDESGMPNNRFLAERTGGTYSTLKVQPAELEDSGVYFCASSPVLGQGSANTEAFFGQGTRLTVV.

The chain joins TRBV5-4 to TRBJ1-2; D gene ambiguous. V lost 4 bases, J lost 4 bases, and 14 bases lay in between. The length of the CDR3 is 14 residues. Germline V gives CDR1 SGHNT, CDR2 YYREEE (reference sequence). The CDR3 bases are TGTGCCAGCAGCGGGCACAACTACCTCTATGGCTACACCTTC. Encoded protein: CASSGHNYLYGYTF.

The chain joins TRBV7-9 to TRBJ1-2; tentatively, D is TRBD1 (6 bases). The CDR3 length is 16 residues. The germline V and J ends were trimmed by 7 bases and 7 bases, with 25 bases remaining between them. Germline V gives CDR1 SEHNR, CDR2 FQNEAQ (reference sequence). The DNA for the CDR3 is TGTGCCAGCACAAGAGATCCGGGCAGGGGATACTTTGGCTACACCTTC. Protein product: CASTRDPGRGYFGYTF.

This rearrangement joins TRBV27 to TRBJ1-5, with D maybe TRBD1 (5 bases). V was clipped by 5 bases and J by 0 bases, with 11 bases between them. CDR1 is MNHEY and CDR2 is SMNVEV in the germline V gene (reference sequence). The CDR3 has 15 residues. The DNA of the CDR3 is TGTGCCAGCAGTAGAGGGACCTATAGCAATCAGCCCCAGCATTTT. This codes for CASSRGTYSNQPQHF.

This clone was observed many times. V usage is TRBV4-3 and J usage is TRBJ1-4, with D possibly TRBD1 on 5 matching bases. Trimming shortened V by 4 bases and J by 5 bases, and 14 bases separated the two germline ends. CDR1 LGHNA and CDR2 YSLEER come from the germline V gene. The CDR3 spans 15 residues. The CDR3 sequence is CASSRRQSFNEKLFF. CDR3 nucleotide sequence: TGCGCCAGCAGCCGCCGACAGTCATTCAATGAAAAACTGTTTTTT.

The V gene is TRBV2, the J gene TRBJ1-1; no clear D gene. Germline V CDR1 and CDR2: SNHLY, FYNNEI. The CDR3 extends over 14 amino acids. The germline V and J ends were trimmed by 3 bases and 6 bases, with 14 bases remaining between them. As DNA, the CDR3 is TGTGCCAGCAGTGAGTACGGGTCCGGTGCTGAAGCTTTCTTT. Residues: CASSEYGSGAEAFF.

Only one count was recorded for this clone. The rearrangement links TRBV12-5 to TRBJ1-5; 7 positions match TRBD1. Germline lookup yields CDR1 LGHNT and CDR2 FRNRAP. Trimming took 0 bases from V and 4 from J; bases not matched to a gene: 6. This CDR3 is 16 amino acids long. CDR3 DNA: TGTGCTAGTGGTTTGGTACTAGGGACAGAGAATCAGCCCCAGCATTTT. Translated, it gives CASGLVLGTENQPQHF.

Comment on this clone: The junction does not match germline at one end; this may be a read error. V is TRBV6-4 and J is TRBJ2-3; 7 bases align to TRBD2. The CDR3 length is 15 residues. CDR1 is MRHNA, CDR2 SNTAGT, per germline. Written as DNA, the CDR3 is TGTGCCAGCAGCCCGGACATGACTAGCACAGATACGCGGTATTTT. This sequence encodes CASSPDMTSTDTRYF.

J is TRBJ2-1 and V is TRBV10-3; TRBD2 agrees at 12 bases. The CDR3 contains 16 residues. The trim removed 4 bases at V and 4 bases at J, leaving 5 bases unmatched. The germline gives CDR1 ENHRY, CDR2 SYGVKD. The CDR3 region is CAISASGRARYNEQFF. CDR3 bases: TGTGCCATCAGTGCTAGCGGGAGGGCCCGTTACAATGAGCAGTTCTTC.

The chain has TRBV29-1 and TRBJ1-1; a possible D gene is TRBD1 (6 bases). The CDR3 extends over 11 amino acids. Germline V gene data show CDR1 as SQVTM and CDR2 as ANQGSEA. With 4 bases removed from V and 11 bases from J, the gap between germline ends came to 14 bases. In nucleotides, the CDR3 is TGCAGCGTTGCAGGGGAATCACGGGCTTTCTTT. Translation: CSVAGESRAFF.

V usage is TRBV7-9 and J usage is TRBJ2-3, with D uncertain. The germline V gene encodes CDR1 SEHNR and CDR2 FQNEAQ (reference sequence). V was clipped by 2 bases and J by 4 bases, with 13 bases between them. CDR3 size: 15 residues. The CDR3 loop is CASSLNEAGPDTQYF. CDR3 bases: TGTGCCAGCAGCTTAAACGAGGCCGGGCCAGATACGCAGTATTTT.

The CDR3 protein is CASSPSGFSGNTIYF. CDR3 nucleotides: TGCGCCAGCAGCCCCTCTGGTTTCTCTGGAAACACCATATATTTT. The gene calls are TRBV5-1 and TRBJ1-3; D is ambiguous. The CDR3 is 15 residues long. The V gene lost 4 bases and the J gene lost 0 bases, with 11 bases spanning the gap. From germline, CDR1 is SGHRS and CDR2 YFSETQ.

The chain combines TRBV27 with TRBJ2-1; 9 nucleotides align to TRBD1. Germline assignment: CDR1 MNHEY and CDR2 SMNVEV (reference sequence). V trimming: 7 bases; J trimming: 5 bases; junction bases outside the gene matches: 6. The CDR3 loop spans 14 amino acids. The CDR3, as DNA: TGTGCCAGCAAAAAGGGACAGGGTCACAATGAGCAGTTCTTC. Translated, it gives CASKKGQGHNEQFF.

V and J are TRBV28 and TRBJ2-3, with TRBD2 matching 9 bases. J was trimmed by 6 bases and V by 5 bases; bases with no gene match: 3. The CDR3 contains 13 residues. Germline loops: CDR1 MDHEN, CDR2 SYDVKM. Here the CDR3 reads CASSTTSGDTQYF. CDR3 DNA: TGTGCCAGCAGTACGACTAGCGGTGATACGCAGTATTTT. The whole variable domain, filled in from reference TRBV28 and TRBJ2-3, reads DVKVTQSSRYLVKRTGEKVFLECVQDMDHENMFWYRQDPGLGLRLIYFSYDVKMKEKGDIPEGYSVSREKKERFSLILESASTNQTSMYLCASSTTSGDTQYFGPGTRLTVL.

CDR3 sequence: CASSLEQEYNEQFF. The CDR3 DNA sequence: TGTGCCAGCAGCTTAGAGCAGGAGTACAATGAGCAGTTCTTC. V gene TRBV7-9 combines with J gene TRBJ2-1; D is unresolved. With 1 base removed from V and 4 bases from J, the gap between germline ends came to 8 bases. CDR1 is SEHNR, CDR2 FQNEAQ, per germline (reference sequence). CDR3 length: 14 residues.

The chain couples TRBV6-6 to TRBJ1-5; 7 nucleotides align to TRBD1. CDR3 size: 14 residues. V dropped 5 bases and J dropped 6; count of bases not matched to a gene: 7. In germline, CDR1 is MNHNY, CDR2 SVGAGI (reference sequence). Here the CDR3 DNA reads TGTGCCAGCAGTCCCGGAGACAGGGTTCAGCCCCAGCATTTT. Its protein is CASSPGDRVQPQHF.

The chain carries TRBV9 and TRBJ2-7; the match to TRBD1 covers 8 bases. CDR1 is SGDLS, CDR2 YYNGEE, per germline. Trimming removed 3 bases from V and 2 bases from J; junction bases left unmatched: 4. This CDR3 has 14 amino acids. The CDR3 loop is CASSADRGAYEQYF. CDR3 DNA sequence: TGTGCCAGCAGCGCCGACAGGGGAGCCTACGAGCAGTACTTC.

This sequence joins TRBV4-2 and TRBJ2-7; D perhaps matches TRBD2 (6 bases). This CDR3 spans 18 amino acids. The germline CDR1 and CDR2 sequences are LGHNA and YNFKEQ. Trimming shortened V by 0 bases and J by 0 bases, and 18 bases separated the two germline ends. CDR3 loop: CASSQEEGQRAPSYEQYF. The CDR3 coding sequence is TGTGCCAGCAGCCAAGAAGAGGGCCAGCGGGCCCCCTCCTACGAGCAGTACTTC.

The J gene is TRBJ1-1, the V gene TRBV7-2; the D gene is possibly TRBD1 (6 bases). The CDR3 length is 12 residues. Germline V lookup: CDR1 SGHTA, CDR2 FQGNSA. Between the trimmed V and J ends, which lost 3 bases and 7 bases, there was a span of 9 bases. The CDR3, as DNA: TGTGCCAGCAGCTTGGGGACACTTGAAGCTTTCTTT. Its translation: CASSLGTLEAFF.

This clone was observed once. The rearrangement joins TRBV30 to TRBJ1-2, with D perhaps matching TRBD1 (6 bases). The germline gives CDR1 GTSNPN, CDR2 SVGIG (reference sequence). The V end was cut by 7 bases, the J end by 7 bases, with 22 bases between. The CDR3 is made up of 14 amino acids. CDR3 DNA sequence: TGTGCCTCCGACCTAGGGGGGGCGGGGCCTGGCTACACCTTC. Its protein product is CASDLGGAGPGYTF.

V gene TRBV9 combines with J gene TRBJ1-4; no clear D. The germline gives CDR1 SGDLS, CDR2 YYNGEE. The germline V and J ends were trimmed by 4 bases and 0 bases, with 10 bases remaining between them. This CDR3 is built from 15 residues. CDR3 DNA sequence: TGTGCCAGCAGCACCTCAGTTGCAACTAATGAAAAACTGTTTTTT. Protein sequence: CASSTSVATNEKLFF.

The chain employs TRBV6-5 and TRBJ1-1; D might be TRBD1 (6 bases). The germline V gene has CDR1 MNHEY and CDR2 SVGAGI. V was cut by 0 bases and J by 1 base, with 9 bases left in between. This CDR3 contains 15 residues. The CDR3 DNA reads TGTGCCAGCAGTTACTCGGGGGCCAAGAACACTGAAGCTTTCTTT. Translating it yields CASSYSGAKNTEAFF.

This clone came up once. The chain employs TRBV5-6 and TRBJ2-1, with 7 bases matching TRBD2. This CDR3 has 16 amino acids. The V and J ends lost 5 bases and 3 bases, in that order; junction bases with no gene match: 11. CDR1 is SGHDT and CDR2 is YYEEEE in the germline V gene. Written as DNA, the CDR3 is TGTGCCAGCAGGGCCGTTAGCGGGTTGGACTACAATGAGCAGTTCTTC. Encoded protein: CASRAVSGLDYNEQFF.